This T cell receptor beta chain was profiled in a study of cytomegalovirus exposure and HLA in healthy donors (dated by TCRdb to about 2017). About the full investigation: According to an earlier analysis of a few hundred of the donors, about 179 million T cells yielded roughly 110 million unique TCR beta sequences and around 300 Gb of sequence data. An early release that covered about 600 HLA-typed donors contained around 330 gigabases of sequencing data and about 84 million unique TCR sequences. Of the roughly 390 genotyped donors, around 81% fell in the genetic ancestry cluster associated with self-reported Caucasian donors. The aim of the study was to test whether cataloging public T cell receptors could identify signatures of past pathogen exposure. Using immunosequencing, the study profiled T cell repertoires from roughly 650 subjects and related those repertoires to cytomegalovirus serostatus. A separate validation cohort of roughly 130 different subjects was used in addition to the roughly 700-subject first cohort. The study combined high-throughput TCR immunosequencing, statistical association of individual TCRs with disease status, and machine learning to predict cytomegalovirus infection status. In a later analysis, previously published TCR beta repertoires from more than 500 donors were re-analyzed and high-resolution HLA genotyping was added so that TCR occurrence patterns could be studied. In the later analysis, no new phenotypic data were used to find candidate immune exposures; instead, reliance was placed on TCR beta sequences and their occurrence across donors. An earlier analysis of approximately 630 of the donors applied high-throughput TCR beta sequencing to assess whether each TCR beta V gene segment acted as functional or pseudogenic. Alongside the repertoire data, information on donor age, sex, ethnicity and CMV serostatus was compiled. A later genetic analysis used genome-wide SNP genotypes for about 65% of the 666 donors, treating that subset as a discovery cohort. Every discovery cohort repertoire had been produced on one sequencing platform. Both class I and class II loci were covered by HLA typing, at four-digit resolution. The number of donors typed differed by locus, with about 620-630 for A, B, C, DRB1 and DQB1, 522 for DQA1, approximately 580 for DPA1, and around 460 for DPB1. A few DR-DQ haplotypes were treated as single units for association and clustering because of strong linkage in the cohort. On average, around 200,000 unique TCR beta nucleotide sequences were sequenced per donor among 398 genotyped donors of the cohort, with roughly 18% of those sequences being non-productive.

The study at large found these results: The only immune exposure information available for the cohort was CMV serostatus. The sequencing pipeline was judged likely to have produced a cluster of highly shared sequence variants as a technical artifact. Most TCR sequences were observed very rarely across donors, whereas some public TCRs were present in many individuals. In a later analysis, HLA-associated TCR beta chains showed more clonal expansion and lower generation probabilities than non-associated chains that were equally common. When HLA alleles, especially DR and DQ, strongly co-occurred, TCR associations were difficult to assign to individual alleles. A later genetic analysis reported fewer N-insertions in productive TCRs among donors in an Asian-associated ancestry cluster than the 666-donor mean. According to a later analysis, most CMV-associated TCR beta chains appeared to be HLA-restricted, and the HLA associations seemed to be driven largely by CMV exposure. The study listed around 160 TCR beta chains as associated with cytomegalovirus. A further reported finding was that TCR beta sequences accurately predicted the HLA-A and HLA-B alleles for most subjects in the first cohort. A later analysis reported that several top co-occurrence clusters appeared linked to parvovirus B19, influenza, CMV and Epstein-Barr virus. Because the 87-base-pair reads could not distinguish some IMGT-functional V segments, including TRBV6-2 and TRBV6-3, those segments were excluded. According to the authors, the approach could potentially be generalized to other disease states and immunological phenotypes. The classifier was reported to diagnose cytomegalovirus status with high specificity and sensitivity in both the original cohort and the validation cohort. In vitro tests confirmed that a few of the cytomegalovirus-associated TCR beta chains recognize cytomegalovirus antigens. Correlated functional status among segregating V segments might be attributable to linkage disequilibrium, but an unknown experimental factor could not be ruled out. In an earlier analysis of over 550 of the donors, most TCR beta V segments were observed in productive rearrangements about 90% or about 30% of the time, broadly matching IMGT annotations. An association between a missense DCLRE1C variant and V-gene and J-gene trimming of TCR beta chains was found in a later genetic analysis and replicated in an independent cohort. Because counts were too low, approximately 15 rarely observed V segments, including chromosome 9 orphons, were excluded from the earlier analysis of 587 of the donors. A later analysis found that TCR association rates varied across HLA loci, with DRB1 alleles showing the most associated TCRs and HLA-C alleles the fewest. In a later analysis, 16,951 TCR beta sequences were associated with specific HLA alleles at a false discovery rate of 0.05. Sequencing depth was assumed to be roughly uniform across donors in the presence/absence analyses, though that assumption may not hold. Because HLA typing was missing for some donors at each locus, association tests included only the typed subset. The cohort was sequenced for TCR beta chains only, and without alpha or paired-chain data the features that could be detected were limited.

Trimming leaves V shorter by 5 bases and J shorter by 7 bases, with the junction holding 7 bases beyond the gene matches. CDR1 and CDR2 were assigned from the germline V gene (reference sequence) as SEHNR and FQNEAQ. CDR3 length: 14 amino acids, cysteine to phenylalanine. Of the read, only the CDR3 DNA is kept; its 42 bases are in frame from base 1. Worth noting for this clone: The antigen this receptor binds is unknown. The record has no base qualities; no much larger clone is one base away.

Library prep was done by the immunoSEQ multiplex PCR assay. For the multiplex PCR, a mixture combining 60 forward primers for TCR Vbeta segments and 13 reverse primers for TCR Jbeta segments was used. A multiplex PCR assay on genomic DNA amplified the CDR3 region of rearranged TCR beta genes. The amplified TCR beta libraries were sequenced on the Illumina HiSeq System as 87-base-pair reads. The study's processing was this. A later analysis tallied approximately 87 million unique TCR beta chains across the 666 repertoires, and some 10 million of those chains were shared by two or more donors. Raw reads were error-corrected and collapsed into unique sequences with a nearest-neighbor algorithm that merged closely related sequences to remove PCR and sequencing errors. V, D and J gene segments were assigned by aligning CDR3 sequences to IMGT reference sequences. For a sequence to be retained, a match of at least six nucleotides to both a V gene segment and a J gene segment was required. A rearrangement counted as productive if the CDR3 had no stop codons and remained in frame with V and J, and every other rearrangement counted as non-productive. CDR3 was defined according to IMGT convention as the region running from the second conserved V-encoded cysteine to the conserved J-encoded phenylalanine. The earlier analysis of about 640 of the donors excluded any sequence lacking an unambiguous match to a single V gene segment. An earlier analysis of fewer than 750 of the donors called V segments functional above 56.7% productive rearrangements and segregating when the between-donor standard deviation exceeded 5%. A statistical classification framework was developed to diagnose cytomegalovirus status using the catalog of TCR beta chain sequences. In a later analysis, TCR nucleotide sequences were compared against IMGT/GENE-DB human TR gene sequences so that V and J genes could be assigned. In a later analysis, CDR3 sequences and most-parsimonious VDJ recombination scenarios were assigned using the TCRdist pipeline. In a later analysis, every TCR beta chain was defined by the combination of its CDR3 amino acid sequence and its V-gene family, and reads without a unique V-gene family were dropped. In a later analysis, several hundred highly shared, low-generation-probability nucleotide sequences were removed to address suspected cross-contamination and a sequencing artifact. A later analysis calculated a clonal expansion index for each public chain from normalized within-repertoire ranks of inferred template counts. In a later analysis, generation probabilities were computed with a VDJ recombination model fitted to out-of-frame rearrangements, and the resulting probabilities were checked against IGoR. Hypergeometric tests were used in a later analysis to score TCR-TCR, TCR-HLA and TCR-CMV co-occurrence, with a repertoire-size bias correction applied to the TCR pairs. A later analysis estimated false discovery rates by permuting HLA or CMV assignments 20 times. A later analysis grouped co-occurring TCRs with DBSCAN, adding TCRdist sequence similarity when clustering within HLA-allele-positive subsets. Co-occurrence clustering excluded repertoires with fewer than 30,000 or more than 120,000 public chains, plus five with anomalous nucleotide sharing. Entries here come from immuneACCESS through TCRdb and include only in-frame sequences with V and J called. Some clones fail to appear in such tables; in the studies checked, an unresolved V gene covers under half of the shortfall, and the cause of the remainder is unknown. D and trimming come from the DNA, and the V and J calls and clone size come from that table. This sample lists around 200,000 clones; 79% were detected once. Over 2% of the sample is held by the ten biggest clonotypes.

The cohort consisted of hundreds of healthy bone marrow donors. At the time of sampling, every cohort member was nominally healthy, though immune exposures that went unrecorded were likely present. The donor was CMV seronegative and belonged to the group of 320 or so seronegative cohort members. Every donor gave a peripheral blood sample, and the peripheral blood mononuclear cells from that sample were used for TCR beta sequencing. Genomic DNA extraction from the blood cell samples was performed with the Qiagen DNeasy Blood Extraction Kit. This clonotype was obtained from a woman between 45 and 60 years old in good health and CMV-seronegative. Sequencing used PBMCs. Rearrangement joined TRBV7-9 to TRBJ2-7; a stretch of 11 junction bases matches TRBD1. The nucleotide sequence is given as TGTGCCAGCAGCCCAGGACAGGGGGCAAGAGAGCAGTACTTC. This is translated as CASSPGQGAREQYF.